A single sample gave rise to the 10 T cell receptor beta chains below, sequenced in a study of cytomegalovirus exposure and HLA in healthy donors. PCR involved 60 Vbeta and 13 Jbeta primers. Some clones are missing from TCRdb's copy, which holds only in-frame ones; the method was immunoSEQ multiplex PCR. The repertoire holds hundreds of thousands of clones, with less than 85% as singletons. Sequenced input: PBMCs. The source is a girl aged 2 to 10 in good health and CMV-seronegative.

The rearrangement joins TRBV21-1 to TRBJ2-7; TRBD2 reflects the table's D call only, with no check against the DNA. TRBV21-1 is a known pseudogene. The CDR3 has 14 amino acids. The CDR3 DNA reads as TGTGCCAGCAGCAAGGGACTAGCAGAATACGAGCAGTACTTC. Translated: CASSKGLAEYEQYF.

This clone showed up just a few times. The chain joins TRBV6-1 to TRBJ2-1, with 7 bases matching TRBD1. After removal of 6 bases from V and 7 bases from J, the junction contained 9 bases not matched to a gene. The CDR3 runs to 14 residues. From germline, CDR1 is MNHNS and CDR2 SASEGT. The CDR3 sequence: CASRWTGMVNEQFF. CDR3 bases: TGTGCCAGCAGGTGGACAGGAATGGTTAATGAGCAGTTCTTC.

The V call is TRBV29-1, the J call TRBJ2-3; possibly TRBD1 for D (5 bases). Germline V lookup: CDR1 SQVTM, CDR2 ANQGSEA. The CDR3 contains 15 residues. Trimming left V 0 bases short and J 2 bases short, with 12 bases between. The CDR3: CSVEDGRAHTDTQYF. The CDR3 nucleotides read TGCAGCGTTGAAGATGGCAGGGCCCACACAGATACGCAGTATTTT.

This chain's CDR3 is CASSRRTGGETQYF. For the CDR3, the DNA is TGTGCCAGCAGCCGAAGGACAGGGGGGGAGACCCAGTACTTC. The chain is built from TRBV28 and TRBJ2-5; TRBD1 matches at 10 bases. Trimming took 6 bases from V and 5 from J; bases not matched to a gene: 6. This CDR3 spans 14 amino acids. In germline, CDR1 is MDHEN, CDR2 SYDVKM.

CDR3 region: CASSQGTGQGTWGEKLFF. DNA of the CDR3: TGCGCCAGCAGCCAAGGGACGGGACAGGGGACTTGGGGCGAAAAACTGTTTTTT. V is TRBV4-1 and J is TRBJ1-4; 10 bases align to TRBD1. The CDR3 spans 18 residues. Germline values: CDR1 MGHRA, CDR2 YSYEKL. V lost 1 base, J lost 8 bases, and 13 bases stayed unmatched.

The chain is built from TRBV7-2 and TRBJ2-7; perhaps TRBD1 as D (5 bases). This CDR3 comprises 14 residues. CDR1 SGHTA and CDR2 FQGNSA come from the germline V gene. The ends were cut back, 5 bases at V and 5 bases at J, with 16 bases in the middle. CDR3 nucleotide sequence: TGTGCCAGCAGCCCTCGACAGAAGTTGAACGAGCAGTACTTC. This gives the protein CASSPRQKLNEQYF.

V and J are TRBV11-2 and TRBJ1-2, with unresolved D. Germline V lookup: CDR1 SGHAT, CDR2 FQNNGV. This CDR3 is built from 16 residues. Trimming removed 0 bases at V and 2 bases at J, with 13 bases between. Here the CDR3 reads CASSLDPSRENYGYTF. The DNA for the CDR3 is TGTGCCAGCAGCTTAGATCCTTCGCGGGAGAACTATGGCTACACCTTC.

This chain joins TRBV4-2 and TRBJ2-3; 10 bases match TRBD2. The germline V gene has CDR1 LGHNA and CDR2 YNFKEQ. V was pared by 4 bases and J by 0 bases, with 13 bases of the junction left unmatched. The CDR3 length is 19 residues. The CDR3 DNA is TGTGCCAGCAGCCGGGGGTGGAGCGGGGGGGAGACTAGCACAGATACGCAGTATTTT. It yields the protein CASSRGWSGGETSTDTQYF.

V is TRBV6-1 and J is TRBJ1-1; possible D gene TRBD1, 5 bases. Trimming shortened V by 7 bases and J by 5 bases, and 11 bases separated the two germline ends. CDR3 size: 12 residues. The V gene's germline CDR1 is MNHNS and CDR2 SASEGT. CDR3: CASIGQTTEAFF. The CDR3 nucleotides read TGTGCCAGCATCGGACAAACAACTGAAGCTTTCTTT.

The chain couples TRBV5-1 to TRBJ2-5, with TRBD2 matching over 13 bases. The CDR3 has 16 amino acids. Trimming removed 3 bases from V and 5 bases from J; junction bases left unmatched: 7. CDR1 is SGHRS and CDR2 is YFSETQ in the germline V gene. In DNA form, the CDR3 reads TGCGCCAGCAGCTCCGGACTAGCGGGGGTTATGGAGACCCAGTACTTC. Translating it yields CASSSGLAGVMETQYF.